This T cell receptor (beta chain) was sequenced during a study of blood T cells in healthy people across ages. The sample holds a few counts of this clonotype. What it binds is not known. The CDR3 extends over 18 amino acids. V lost 2 bases to trimming and J lost 0 bases; unmatched junction nucleotides: 7. In germline, CDR1 is MNHEY, CDR2 SVGEGT. Overall study findings and caveats: Per million T cells, TCR beta diversity dropped roughly linearly as age increased.

Using a J-beta primer mix together with a sample-barcoded 5' primer, a second PCR was run for about 6 to 11 cycles. TCRdb called the 5' RACE reads again in MiXCR, with one record for every CDR3 protein. The data show around 900,000 distinct CDR3 sequences, 29% seen once. The sequenced material came from blood. This TCR was sampled from a woman older than 75 in good health. V is TRBV6-2 or TRBV6-3 and J is TRBJ1-1, with TRBD1 identical over 12 bases. CDR3 protein: CASSYAWDRGRMNTEAFF. The CDR3 DNA is TGTGCCAGCAGTTACGCTTGGGACAGGGGGCGAATGAACACTGAAGCTTTCTTT.